These T cell receptor beta chains were read from a single sample in a study of shared T cell receptors in the human thymus. Libraries were prepared by immunoSEQ multiplex PCR; TCRdb keeps only in-frame clonotypes and omits some of them. The sample includes hundreds of thousands of clones, 80% to 90% of them seen just once. The data also belong to a second study, concerning human thymus T cells.

The material sequenced was thymocytes. The receptors stem from a boy in the first two years of life with a congenital heart defect. CDR3s include the opening cysteine and the closing phenylalanine or tryptophan. A D gene is named only where the DNA matches it firmly. A clone size is listed for some rows: how often the clone was seen (once, few, many), or a class if it is expanded.

>.|TRBV5-1|.|13|TRBJ2-3
TGCGCCAGCAGACAAGGGGCGACAGATACGCAGTATTTT
CASRQGATDTQYF
>TRBD1|TRBV28|.|17|TRBJ1-2
TGTGCCAGCAGTTCTACCCGACAGGGGGCCATTAACTATGGCTACACCTTC
CASSSTRQGAINYGYTF
>TRBD1|TRBV10-3|.|17|TRBJ2-1
TGTGCCATCTGGACAGGGAAGTCCCTGGGAGGTTACAATGAGCAGTTCTTC
CAIWTGKSLGGYNEQFF
>TRBD2|TRBV7-9|.|16|TRBJ2-3
TGTGCCAGCAGCTTAGGAGCTAGCGGGAGCACAGATACGCAGTATTTT
CASSLGASGSTDTQYF
>TRBD1|TRBV5-8|.|14|TRBJ2-3
TGTGCCAGCAGCTTGTACAGGGGAACAGATACGCAGTATTTT
CASSLYRGTDTQYF
>TRBD2|TRBV5-6|.|15|TRBJ2-1
TGTGCCAGCAGCTTCACTAGCGGGAGGTTCAATGAGCAGTTCTTC
CASSFTSGRFNEQFF
>TRBD1|TRBV28|few|16|TRBJ1-5
TGTGCCAGCAGCCGGATGGACAGGGAGGACCATCAGCCCCAGCATTTT
CASSRMDREDHQPQHF
>TRBD1|TRBV4-2|.|18|TRBJ1-5
TGTGCCAGCAGCCCCCGTCGGGGACAGTTTTATAGCAATCAGCCCCAGCATTTT
CASSPRRGQFYSNQPQHF
>TRBD1|TRBV12-5|once|19|TRBJ1-1
TGTGCTAGTGGTTTTAAAAGCGCCCGCCCAGGGGGTGTGAACACTGAAGCTTTCTTT
CASGFKSARPGGVNTEAFF
>TRBD2|TRBV14|.|16|TRBJ2-1
TGTGCCAGCAGTTGCGAGGGAGCGGGAGGCTATAATGAGCAGTTCTTC
CASSCEGAGGYNEQFF
>.|TRBV25-1|.|16|TRBJ1-4
TGTGCCAGCAGTGAAGGGACAACTGCAACTAATGAAAAACTGTTTTTT
CASSEGTTATNEKLFF
>TRBD2|TRBV15|once|19|TRBJ2-7
TGTGCCACCAGCAGCCCAGGACCGGGACTAGCGGAGTTTTCCTACGAGCAGTACTTC
CATSSPGPGLAEFSYEQYF
>.|TRBV15|few|14|TRBJ1-3
TGTGCCACCAGCAGAGATCTAGGGACTGGCACCATATATTTT
CATSRDLGTGTIYF
>.|TRBV19|.|17|TRBJ1-5
TGTGCCAGTAGTGACAGCAGGGGTCCCTTCAGCAATCAGCCCCAGCATTTT
CASSDSRGPFSNQPQHF
>TRBD1|TRBV9|once|16|TRBJ2-1
TGTGCCAGCAGCGTAACGGGACAGGGGGCCTACAATGAGCAGTTCTTC
CASSVTGQGAYNEQFF
>TRBD2|TRBV5-4|.|16|TRBJ2-1
TGTGCCGGCAGAATATGGGAGGGGCGGACGGACAATGAGCAGTTCTTC
CAGRIWEGRTDNEQFF
>TRBD2|TRBV13|.|15|TRBJ2-1
TGTGCCAGCAGCTTAGGGCTAGCGGGGATCAATGAGCAGTTCTTC
CASSLGLAGINEQFF
>TRBD1|TRBV28|.|19|TRBJ2-3
TGTGCCAGCAGTTTACGCACCAATCCAACCACAGGGGGCGCAGATACGCAGTATTTT
CASSLRTNPTTGGADTQYF
>.|TRBV6-5|.|15|TRBJ2-3
TGTGCCAGCAGCACCCATGGTCAGGGGACAGATACGCAGTATTTT
CASSTHGQGTDTQYF
>.|TRBV4-3|.|14|TRBJ2-3
TGCGCCAGCAGCCAAATATGTGGCACAGATACGCAGTATTTT
CASSQICGTDTQYF
>.|TRBV19|.|15|TRBJ2-1
TGTGCCAGTAAGATAGGGGGTTATCCCTACAATGAGCAGTTCTTC
CASKIGGYPYNEQFF
>.|TRBV29-1|.|15|TRBJ1-2
TGCAGCGTTTCGAAACAGGGAAGACGTTGGAATGGCTACACCTTC
CSVSKQGRRWNGYTF
>TRBD1|TRBV10-3|few|17|TRBJ1-6
TGTGCCATCAGTGAGGCCCCACAGGGGGGGGATAATTCACCCCTCCACTTT
CAISEAPQGGDNSPLHF
>.|TRBV29-1|.|17|TRBJ1-1
TGCAGCGTTGAAGATCTGGGGGCGCGCGTTGGGAACACTGAAGCTTTCTTT
CSVEDLGARVGNTEAFF
>.|TRBV5-5|.|15|TRBJ1-6
TGTGCCAGCAGCCACCCCAGGGGAACTAATTCACCCCTCCACTTT
CASSHPRGTNSPLHF
>TRBD2|TRBV15|.|17|TRBJ2-7
TGTGCCACCAGCGGCCTGGGGGCTAGCGGGAGCAACTACGAGCAGTACTTC
CATSGLGASGSNYEQYF
>TRBD1|TRBV4-3|.|18|TRBJ1-4
TGCGCCAGCAGCCAAGATACCGGGACAGGTGGAACTAATGAAAAACTGTTTTTT
CASSQDTGTGGTNEKLFF